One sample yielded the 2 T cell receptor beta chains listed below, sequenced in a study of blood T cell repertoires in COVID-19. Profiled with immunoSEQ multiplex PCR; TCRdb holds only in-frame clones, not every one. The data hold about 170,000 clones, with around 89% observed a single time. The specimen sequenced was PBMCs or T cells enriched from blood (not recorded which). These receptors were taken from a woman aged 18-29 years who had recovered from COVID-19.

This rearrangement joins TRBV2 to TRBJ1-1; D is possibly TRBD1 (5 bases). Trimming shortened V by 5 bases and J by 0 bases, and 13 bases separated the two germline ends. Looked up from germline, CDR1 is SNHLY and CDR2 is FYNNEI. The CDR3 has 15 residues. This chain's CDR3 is CASSPLQAVNTEAFF. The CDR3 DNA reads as TGTGCCAGCAGTCCTCTACAGGCCGTGAACACTGAAGCTTTCTTT.

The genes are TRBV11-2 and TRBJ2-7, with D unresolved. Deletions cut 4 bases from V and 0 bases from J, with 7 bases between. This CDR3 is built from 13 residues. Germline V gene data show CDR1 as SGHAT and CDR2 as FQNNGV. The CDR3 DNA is TGTGCCAGCAGCTCCTATACCTCCTACGAGCAGTACTTC. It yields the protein CASSSYTSYEQYF. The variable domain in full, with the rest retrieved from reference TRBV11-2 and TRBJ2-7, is EAGVAQSPRYKIIEKRQSVAFWCNPISGHATLYWYQQILGQGPKLLIQFQNNGVVDDSQLPKDRFSAERLKGVDSTLKIQPAKLEDSAVYLCASSSYTSYEQYFGPGTRLTVT.